This TCR beta chain was sequenced for a study of beta chain features in type 1 diabetes. Study-level findings and limits: Researchers caution that PCR might favor shorter templates, equally among patients and controls. TCRB CDR3s from Type 1 diabetes patients were moderately but significantly shorter in all four CD4+ subsets.

As regards this clone: Antigen: not known.

Isolated RNA was reverse transcribed in full, so expressed TCRB transcripts were sequenced. Assay: immunoSEQ multiplex PCR; the TCRdb copy retains only in-frame clones and omits some. The profile shows some 270,000 clones, 11% of them singletons. V was cut by 8 bases and J by 7 bases, with 15 bases left in between. From germline, CDR1 is MNHEY and CDR2 SVGAGI. The CDR3 has 14 residues. The sequence derives from a young man with type 1 diabetes. The V gene is TRBV6-5, the J gene TRBJ1-6; D ambiguous. The sequenced sample consisted of naive CD4+ T cells from blood. The CDR3 coding sequence is TGTGCCAGCGCCAGGTCACACGAAAATTCACCCCTCCACTTT. This sequence encodes CASARSHENSPLHF.